Shown below are 2 T cell receptor beta chains from a single sample sequenced in a study of healthy donors' naive CD4 and CD8 T cells. Each TCR library used around 500 ng of total RNA and a linear amplification protocol. TCRdb passed the reads through MiXCR, listing each CDR3 protein once. This table holds 180,000 or so distinct CDR3 sequences, around 80% found once. Sequenced: naive CD4+ and CD8+ T cells sorted from blood, pooled from several donors. The receptors here all came from a pool of human donors in good health; the sample pools cells from several healthy donors.

This chain links TRBV29-1 with TRBJ2-7; 8 bases are a match to TRBD1. Unmatched junction bases numbered 4, after V lost 4 bases and J lost 2 bases. Germline V gene lookup returns CDR1 SQVTM and CDR2 ANQGSEA. The CDR3 consists of 13 residues. The CDR3 coding sequence is TGCAGCGTTGTGCGGGACAGGACCTACGAGCAGTACTTC. Its translation: CSVVRDRTYEQYF.

This rearrangement joins TRBV29-1 to TRBJ2-5; unclear D gene. This CDR3 is 13 amino acids long. CDR1 and CDR2 from the germline V gene are SQVTM and ANQGSEA. V lost 4 bases and J lost 5, with 14 bases in between. CDR3 nucleotides: TGCAGCGTTGTGCCGGAGTGGCAGGAGACCCAGTACTTC. Translating it yields CSVVPEWQETQYF.